The rows below give T cell receptor beta chains drawn from one sample of a study of blood T cell repertoires in COVID-19. Measured with immunoSEQ multiplex PCR; TCRdb has only the in-frame clones, and not every one. There are about 460,000 clones in the sample; approximately 86% occur only once, and 6.5% to 8.5% lies in the top ten. What was sequenced was PBMCs or T cells enriched from blood (not recorded which). The receptors shown here come from a woman aged 55 to 70 who had recovered from COVID-19. The CDR3 runs from the conserved cysteine through the conserved F or W. A D gene is named only where the DNA matches it firmly. Size tells how often a clone was seen (once, few, many) or the class of an expanded clone, and some rows leave it out.

j_call: TRBJ1-6
v_call: TRBV19
d_call: NA
clone_size: NA
cdr3_nt: TGTGCCAGTACCTGGGGGGATTTGGTTTCACCCCTCCACTTT
cdr3_aa: CASTWGDLVSPLHF

j_call: TRBJ1-3
v_call: TRBV28
d_call: NA
clone_size: NA
cdr3_nt: TGTGCCAGCACCCCCTCCCGGGACATGTATTTT
cdr3_aa: CASTPSRDMYF

j_call: TRBJ1-1
v_call: TRBV7-2
d_call: NA
clone_size: NA
cdr3_nt: TGTGCCAGCAGCCGGACACTCACGGGGAACACTGAAGCTTTCTTT
cdr3_aa: CASSRTLTGNTEAFF

j_call: TRBJ1-4
v_call: TRBV7-2
d_call: NA
clone_size: NA
cdr3_nt: TGTGCCAGCAGCTTGGCGGTCCGTAATGAAAAACTGTTTTTT
cdr3_aa: CASSLAVRNEKLFF

j_call: TRBJ1-2
v_call: TRBV9
d_call: NA
clone_size: NA
cdr3_nt: TGTGCCAGCAGCGTAGGTACAGGAGACGTTTCGGACTATGGCTACACCTTC
cdr3_aa: CASSVGTGDVSDYGYTF

j_call: TRBJ2-2
v_call: TRBV10-2
d_call: TRBD2
clone_size: few
cdr3_nt: TGCGCCAGCAATAAACTAGCGGGGTCGGGGGAGCTGTTTTTT
cdr3_aa: CASNKLAGSGELFF

j_call: TRBJ2-7
v_call: TRBV6-5
d_call: NA
clone_size: NA
cdr3_nt: TGTGCCAGCAGTTACGTGGCAGGAAGCTCCTACGAGCAGTACTTC
cdr3_aa: CASSYVAGSSYEQYF

j_call: TRBJ2-1
v_call: TRBV28
d_call: NA
clone_size: NA
cdr3_nt: TGTGCCAGCTCCCAAGGAGGGGCCTACAATGAGCAGTTCTTC
cdr3_aa: CASSQGGAYNEQFF

j_call: TRBJ1-2
v_call: TRBV19
d_call: NA
clone_size: NA
cdr3_nt: TGTGCCAGTAGTATCCACAGGGTGGACTATGGCTACACCTTC
cdr3_aa: CASSIHRVDYGYTF

j_call: TRBJ1-2
v_call: TRBV5-1
d_call: NA
clone_size: NA
cdr3_nt: TGCGCCAGCAGCTTGGAGCAGGGCTATGGCTACACCTTC
cdr3_aa: CASSLEQGYGYTF

j_call: TRBJ1-1
v_call: TRBV9
d_call: TRBD1
clone_size: NA
cdr3_nt: TGTGCCAGCAGCGTAACTTCACAGGGGGCGAGCACTGAAGCTTTCTTT
cdr3_aa: CASSVTSQGASTEAFF

j_call: TRBJ1-2
v_call: TRBV3-1/TRBV3-2
d_call: TRBD1
clone_size: NA
cdr3_nt: TGTGCCAGCAGCCAAAAGGGGACAGAGAACTATGGCTACACCTTC
cdr3_aa: CASSQKGTENYGYTF

j_call: TRBJ1-2
v_call: TRBV5-1
d_call: TRBD1
clone_size: NA
cdr3_nt: TGCGCCACCCAACGAGGACAGGGGGTAGGGGGCTACACCTTC
cdr3_aa: CATQRGQGVGGYTF

j_call: TRBJ1-6
v_call: TRBV7-6
d_call: NA
clone_size: NA
cdr3_nt: TGTGCCAGCAGCTTAGATTATCAGGAAAATAATTCACCCCTCCACTTT
cdr3_aa: CASSLDYQENNSPLHF

j_call: TRBJ1-5
v_call: TRBV25-1
d_call: TRBD1
clone_size: NA
cdr3_nt: TGTGCCAGCAGTGGATTCACTCCCGGGACAGATAGCAATCAGCCCCAGCATTTT
cdr3_aa: CASSGFTPGTDSNQPQHF

j_call: TRBJ1-5
v_call: TRBV10-3
d_call: TRBD1
clone_size: NA
cdr3_nt: TGTGCCATCAGTGACCGGGACAGGGACGGTCAGCCCCAGCATTTT
cdr3_aa: CAISDRDRDGQPQHF

j_call: TRBJ1-2
v_call: TRBV2
d_call: NA
clone_size: NA
cdr3_nt: TGTGCCAGCAGCATACAGGGTGAGGGCTATGGCTACACCTTC
cdr3_aa: CASSIQGEGYGYTF

j_call: TRBJ1-3
v_call: TRBV4-1
d_call: NA
clone_size: NA
cdr3_nt: TGCGCCAGCAGCCAATCGACAGTCGAAGGTGGAAACACCATATATTTT
cdr3_aa: CASSQSTVEGGNTIYF

j_call: TRBJ1-4
v_call: TRBV2
d_call: TRBD1
clone_size: NA
cdr3_nt: TGTGCCAGCAGGGGGGACAGCGGTTTGCGGGGTAATGAAAAACTGTTTTTT
cdr3_aa: CASRGDSGLRGNEKLFF

j_call: TRBJ1-2
v_call: TRBV27
d_call: TRBD1
clone_size: NA
cdr3_nt: TGTGCCAGCAGTACGCGACAGGGGCTCAATGGCTACACCTTC
cdr3_aa: CASSTRQGLNGYTF

j_call: TRBJ1-6
v_call: TRBV6-5
d_call: NA
clone_size: NA
cdr3_nt: TGTGCCAGCAGTTTCGACAGTAGCCTTAATTCACCCCTCCACTTT
cdr3_aa: CASSFDSSLNSPLHF

j_call: TRBJ1-2
v_call: TRBV2
d_call: TRBD1
clone_size: NA
cdr3_nt: TGTGCCAGCAGTGAGAAGGCAGGGGGCTCCTATGGCTACACCTTC
cdr3_aa: CASSEKAGGSYGYTF

j_call: TRBJ2-1
v_call: TRBV5-1
d_call: NA
clone_size: NA
cdr3_nt: TGCGCCAGCAGCTCCCAGGGGGGCAATGAGCAGTTCTTC
cdr3_aa: CASSSQGGNEQFF

j_call: TRBJ2-5
v_call: TRBV4-1
d_call: TRBD2
clone_size: NA
cdr3_nt: TGCGCCAGCAGCGGTCGGGGGGGACGCCAAGAGACCCAGTACTTC
cdr3_aa: CASSGRGGRQETQYF

j_call: TRBJ2-5
v_call: TRBV2
d_call: NA
clone_size: NA
cdr3_nt: TGTGCCAGCACCCGGGACTCCGGCTCGGAGACCCAGTACTTC
cdr3_aa: CASTRDSGSETQYF

j_call: TRBJ2-5
v_call: TRBV30
d_call: NA
clone_size: NA
cdr3_nt: TGTGCCTGGAGTGTCCAGGGGGGTGAGACCCAGTACTTC
cdr3_aa: CAWSVQGGETQYF

j_call: TRBJ1-5
v_call: TRBV18
d_call: NA
clone_size: few
cdr3_nt: TGTGCCAGCCACAAGCTCACCAAATGCAGGGAGGATCAGCCCCAGCATTTT
cdr3_aa: CASHKLTKCREDQPQHF

j_call: TRBJ1-2
v_call: TRBV28
d_call: TRBD1
clone_size: NA
cdr3_nt: TGTGCCAGCAGTTCTGGACAGGCCGACGTCGACTATGGCTACACCTTC
cdr3_aa: CASSSGQADVDYGYTF

j_call: TRBJ1-1
v_call: TRBV23-1
d_call: TRBD1
clone_size: NA
cdr3_nt: TGCGCCATACGGGACAGGGGGGAATGTGGGGACACTGAAGCTTTCTTT
cdr3_aa: CAIRDRGECGDTEAFF

j_call: TRBJ2-5
v_call: TRBV6-1
d_call: TRBD1
clone_size: NA
cdr3_nt: TGTGCCAGCAGTGAAGCCGGGACAGGGCGAGAGACCCAGTACTTC
cdr3_aa: CASSEAGTGRETQYF

j_call: TRBJ2-3
v_call: TRBV30
d_call: TRBD2
clone_size: NA
cdr3_nt: TGTGCCTGGGGACTAGCGGTAACTAGCACAGATACGCAGTATTTT
cdr3_aa: CAWGLAVTSTDTQYF

j_call: TRBJ1-6
v_call: TRBV9
d_call: TRBD1
clone_size: NA
cdr3_nt: TGTGCCAGCAGCGTATACGGGACAGGGGAATCACCCCTCCACTTT
cdr3_aa: CASSVYGTGESPLHF

j_call: TRBJ2-1
v_call: TRBV6-5
d_call: NA
clone_size: NA
cdr3_nt: TGTGCCAGCAGAGGGATCAGAGGCGGGCTTAATGAGCAGTTCTTC
cdr3_aa: CASRGIRGGLNEQFF

j_call: TRBJ1-2
v_call: TRBV4-1
d_call: NA
clone_size: NA
cdr3_nt: TGCGCCAGCAGCCAACCAGGGAATAACTACTATGGCTACACCTTC
cdr3_aa: CASSQPGNNYYGYTF

j_call: TRBJ2-2
v_call: TRBV19
d_call: NA
clone_size: NA
cdr3_nt: TGTGCCACCCGCCCTGCGGGGAACACCGGGGAGCTGTTTTTT
cdr3_aa: CATRPAGNTGELFF

j_call: TRBJ2-2
v_call: TRBV9
d_call: NA
clone_size: NA
cdr3_nt: TGTGCCAGCTCTAGGGGGGGCTCAAACACCGGGGAGCTGTTTTTT
cdr3_aa: CASSRGGSNTGELFF

j_call: TRBJ2-3
v_call: TRBV24-1
d_call: TRBD1
clone_size: NA
cdr3_nt: TGTGCCACCAGTGATGCACCGGGACAGGGGGCAGATACGCAGTATTTT
cdr3_aa: CATSDAPGQGADTQYF

j_call: TRBJ1-6
v_call: TRBV12-2
d_call: NA
clone_size: NA
cdr3_nt: TGTGCAAGTCGCTTAGCCGTCGGGGGTTGGAATTCACCCCTCCACTTT
cdr3_aa: CASRLAVGGWNSPLHF

j_call: TRBJ2-2
v_call: TRBV5-1
d_call: NA
clone_size: NA
cdr3_nt: TGCGCCAGCAGCTTGGTGGCAGGTCTGGACGGGGAGCTGTTTTTT
cdr3_aa: CASSLVAGLDGELFF

j_call: TRBJ2-7
v_call: TRBV6-6
d_call: NA
clone_size: NA
cdr3_nt: TGTGCCAGCAGTTACGTACCGGGACACACCTACGAGCAGTACTTC
cdr3_aa: CASSYVPGHTYEQYF

j_call: TRBJ1-3
v_call: TRBV6-6
d_call: NA
clone_size: NA
cdr3_nt: TGTGCCAGCAGTCGTGAGCGAAACACCATATATTTT
cdr3_aa: CASSRERNTIYF

j_call: TRBJ2-7
v_call: TRBV3-1/TRBV3-2
d_call: TRBD2
clone_size: NA
cdr3_nt: TGTGCCAGCAGCCGGAGCGGGGGGGCCTACGAGCAGTACTTC
cdr3_aa: CASSRSGGAYEQYF